Listed below are T cell receptor beta chains from one sample, sequenced in a study of blood T cell repertoires in COVID-19. Data came from immunoSEQ multiplex PCR; TCRdb stores just in-frame clones and leaves some out. The table has roughly 80,000 clones, about four fifths seen once. The sequencing input was peripheral blood. The source of these receptors is a human donor in a cohort sampled during active COVID-19. Both conserved end residues are part of each CDR3. D genes are given only for firm matches. Clone size is not always given. Where it is, it says once, few, many or a class for expanded clones.

>TRBJ2-6|TRBV2|NA|NA
CASSTLGLRSGANVLTF
TGTGCCAGCAGCACCCTGGGACTTCGCTCTGGGGCCAACGTCCTGACTTTC
>TRBJ2-5|TRBV4-2|NA|TRBD1
CASSQDPGTGRTETQYF
TGTGCCAGCAGCCAAGACCCCGGGACAGGGAGAACGGAGACCCAGTACTTC
>TRBJ1-1|TRBV25-1|NA|NA
CASSEYRGEAFF
TGTGCCAGCAGTGAATATAGAGGGGAAGCTTTCTTT
>TRBJ2-5|TRBV29-1|NA|TRBD1
CSGPGQKETQYF
TGCAGCGGCCCGGGACAGAAAGAGACCCAGTACTTC
>TRBJ1-2|TRBV19|NA|TRBD1
CASSRDRGGGYTF
TGTGCCAGTAGTAGGGACAGGGGAGGCGGCTACACCTTC
>TRBJ2-3|TRBV30|NA|TRBD2
CAWKLADHTDTQYF
TGTGCCTGGAAACTAGCGGACCACACAGATACGCAGTATTTT
>TRBJ2-7|TRBV5-1|NA|TRBD1
CASSKTPGQGAIEQYF
TGCGCCAGCAGTAAAACGCCGGGACAGGGGGCTATAGAGCAGTACTTC
>TRBJ2-4|TRBV24-1|NA|TRBD1
CATSDSRQGKNIQYF
TGTGCCACCAGTGATAGTAGACAGGGCAAAAACATTCAGTACTTC
>TRBJ2-3|TRBV20-1|NA|TRBD2
CSASGGLAGYTDTQYF
TGCAGTGCTAGTGGAGGACTAGCGGGGTACACAGATACGCAGTATTTT
>TRBJ1-1|TRBV12-3/TRBV12-4|NA|TRBD1
CASSLQDRWGAFF
TGTGCCAGCAGTTTGCAGGACAGGTGGGGAGCTTTCTTT
>TRBJ2-7|TRBV6-1|NA|TRBD1
CASSEAGWDRANYEQYF
TGTGCCAGCAGTGAAGCGGGATGGGACAGGGCAAACTACGAGCAGTACTTC
>TRBJ2-3|TRBV11-3|NA|NA
CASSLGAGRSTDTQYF
TGTGCCAGCAGCTTAGGGGCGGGCCGAAGCACAGATACGCAGTATTTT
>TRBJ2-2|TRBV5-4|NA|TRBD2
CASSLQRGGGGELFF
TGTGCCAGCAGCTTGCAGCGGGGGGGCGGCGGGGAGCTGTTTTTT
>TRBJ1-4|TRBV24-1|NA|NA
CATSGAHEKLFF
TGTGCCACCAGTGGGGCTCATGAAAAACTGTTTTTT
>TRBJ1-2|TRBV5-1|NA|NA
CASSAANYGYTF
TGCGCCAGCAGCGCAGCTAACTATGGCTACACCTTC
>TRBJ2-2|TRBV7-9|NA|TRBD1
CASSGTGRLTGELFF
TGTGCCAGCAGCGGGACAGGGCGGCTCACCGGGGAGCTGTTTTTT
>TRBJ1-2|TRBV18|once|NA
CASSPIEGTLGYTF
TGTGCCAGCTCACCAATTGAAGGGACTCTTGGCTACACCTTC
>TRBJ2-3|TRBV11-2|few|TRBD2
CASRGDAGGGPSTDTQYF
TGTGCCAGCCGCGGGGACGCGGGGGGGGGCCCCAGCACAGATACGCAGTATTTT
>TRBJ1-1|TRBV7-3|few|NA
CASSRAGGTEAFF
TGTGCCAGCAGCAGGGCAGGAGGCACTGAAGCTTTCTTT
>TRBJ2-5|TRBV30|NA|TRBD2
CAWRVGGGTRETQYF
TGTGCCTGGAGGGTCGGCGGGGGGACGAGGGAGACCCAGTACTTC
>TRBJ2-7|TRBV3-1/TRBV3-2|NA|NA
CASTETTGNYEQYF
TGTGCCAGCACGGAGACTACCGGGAACTACGAGCAGTACTTC
>TRBJ2-7|TRBV2|NA|TRBD1
CASTFFGTASYYEQYF
TGTGCCAGCACCTTTTTCGGGACAGCCTCCTACTACGAGCAGTACTTC
>TRBJ1-1|TRBV30|NA|NA
CAWSVEGEAFF
TGTGCCTGGAGTGTAGAGGGTGAAGCTTTCTTT
>TRBJ2-3|TRBV19|NA|TRBD2
CASSIPGGAIDTQYF
TGTGCCAGTAGTATACCCGGGGGGGCCATAGATACGCAGTATTTT
>TRBJ2-7|TRBV14|NA|TRBD1
CASSGQGVNEQYF
TGTGCCAGCAGCGGGCAGGGGGTCAACGAGCAGTACTTC
>TRBJ2-3|TRBV25-1|NA|NA
CASSVGSLDTQYF
TGTGCCAGCAGTGTGGGTAGCTTGGATACGCAGTATTTT
>TRBJ1-1|TRBV20-1|NA|NA
CSATDGRGGTEAFF
TGCAGTGCTACTGACGGACGAGGAGGCACTGAAGCTTTCTTT
>TRBJ2-7|TRBV6-5|NA|TRBD2
CASGRLAGDYEQYF
TGTGCCAGTGGTAGACTAGCGGGGGACTACGAGCAGTACTTC
>TRBJ2-2|TRBV19|NA|TRBD1
CASSGPGQSFTGELFF
TGTGCCAGTAGTGGACCGGGACAGTCTTTCACCGGGGAGCTGTTTTTT
>TRBJ2-5|TRBV7-9|once|NA
CASSPGQRGETQYF
TGTGCCAGCAGCCCTGGACAGAGAGGGGAGACCCAGTACTTC
>TRBJ2-5|TRBV5-1|NA|NA
CASRTDYQETQYF
TGCGCCAGCAGGACAGACTACCAAGAGACCCAGTACTTC
>TRBJ1-2|TRBV28|NA|TRBD1
CASRQTLGTGIYGYTF
TGTGCCAGCAGACAAACCCTTGGGACAGGGATTTATGGCTACACCTTC
>TRBJ1-5|TRBV7-9|NA|NA
CASSPPGGVSQPQHF
TGTGCCAGCAGCCCCCCTGGGGGGGTGAGTCAGCCCCAGCATTTT
>TRBJ2-1|TRBV5-1|NA|NA
CASSPPSLAPNEQFF
TGCGCCAGCAGCCCCCCCAGTCTCGCCCCCAATGAGCAGTTCTTC
>TRBJ2-2|TRBV5-1|NA|NA
CASSFQGDSNTGELFF
TGCGCCAGCAGCTTTCAGGGGGACTCGAACACCGGGGAGCTGTTTTTT
>TRBJ2-7|TRBV4-1|NA|NA
CASSQGIRTIYEQYF
TGCGCCAGCAGCCAAGGGATCCGGACAATCTACGAGCAGTACTTC
>TRBJ2-7|TRBV5-1|many|TRBD2
CASSLETSGYEQYF
TGCGCCAGCAGCTTGGAGACTAGCGGCTACGAGCAGTACTTC
>TRBJ1-1|TRBV5-8|NA|TRBD1
CASSERQGIMTEAFF
TGTGCCAGCAGCGAAAGACAGGGGATCATGACTGAAGCTTTCTTT
>TRBJ2-7|TRBV5-1|NA|TRBD2
CASSLEPVTSGRNEQYF
TGCGCCAGCAGCTTGGAGCCCGTAACTAGCGGGAGAAACGAGCAGTACTTC
>TRBJ1-5|TRBV29-1|NA|TRBD1
CSAQTGGSGQPQHF
TGCAGCGCCCAGACAGGGGGCTCGGGTCAGCCCCAGCATTTT
>TRBJ2-5|TRBV7-9|NA|TRBD1
CASSMRRTGGEETQYF
TGTGCCAGCAGCATGCGACGGACAGGGGGCGAAGAGACCCAGTACTTC
>TRBJ2-7|TRBV2|NA|NA
CASRDSSYEQYF
TGTGCCAGCAGGGACAGCTCCTACGAGCAGTACTTC
>TRBJ2-5|TRBV11-3|NA|NA
CASSLGQTGDETQYF
TGTGCCAGCAGCTTAGGGCAGACAGGAGACGAGACCCAGTACTTC
>TRBJ1-6|TRBV18|NA|TRBD1
CASSNRGENSPLHF
TGTGCCAGCTCAAACAGGGGAGAAAATTCACCCCTCCACTTT
>TRBJ1-1|TRBV2|NA|NA
CASSVAGMNTEAFF
TGTGCCAGCAGTGTAGCCGGTATGAACACTGAAGCTTTCTTT
>TRBJ1-2|TRBV23-1|once|NA
CASSQLTVHNYGYTF
TGCGCCAGCAGTCAATTGACAGTTCATAACTATGGCTACACCTTC
>TRBJ1-1|TRBV5-5|NA|TRBD1
CASSWTGGDTEAFF
TGTGCCAGCAGTTGGACAGGGGGGGACACTGAAGCTTTCTTT
>TRBJ2-7|TRBV28|NA|TRBD1
CATGQVDSYEQYF
TGTGCCACCGGACAGGTTGACTCCTACGAGCAGTACTTC
>TRBJ1-5|TRBV27|NA|TRBD1
CASRGQDYQPQHF
TGTGCCAGCAGGGGACAGGACTATCAGCCCCAGCATTTT